This T cell receptor (beta chain) was captured in a study of Graves' ophthalmopathy and Graves' hyperthyroidism. Beta-chain TCR CDR3 regions were amplified from RNA transcripts. First-round RT-PCR employed HTBI primers, with a second-round multiplex PCR after it. TCRdb re-called the multiplex PCR reads with MiXCR, one entry per CDR3 protein. The table records approximately 330,000 distinct CDR3 sequences, 15% to 20% of them present only once. This clonotype has at least ten counts. A much larger clonotype is one base distant, so this may be a read error. Per the germline V gene, CDR1 is MNHEY and CDR2 is SVGAGI. This CDR3 spans 14 amino acids. With 2 bases clipped from V and 3 bases from J, the junction kept 4 bases outside the gene matches.

The sequenced sample consisted of peripheral blood. This sequence joins TRBV6-5 and TRBJ2-7; the match to TRBD1 covers 7 bases. This receptor was taken from an adult man with Graves' ophthalmopathy. CDR3 residues: CASSYAAGGYEQYF. The CDR3, as DNA: TGTGCCAGCAGTTACGCGGCAGGGGGCTACGAGCAGTACTTC.